These 31 T cell receptor beta chains share one sample of origin, sequenced in a study of T cells in Graves' hyperthyroidism and ophthalmopathy. Amplified TCR beta CDR3 regions came from RNA transcripts. First-round RT-PCR of the TCR CDR3 relied on the HTBI primer set. In TCRdb, the multiplex PCR reads were re-called with MiXCR into one record per CDR3 protein. The sample holds fewer than 450,000 distinct CDR3 sequences; approximately 18% are singletons and the top ten take around 35%. Sequenced input: blood. The receptors derive from a woman aged 25-40 years with Graves' hyperthyroidism that later progressed to Graves' ophthalmopathy.

This clonotype occurred many times. The J gene is TRBJ2-1, the V gene TRBV3-1; a weak D match, TRBD2 (5 bases). The V end lost 1 base, the J end lost 8 bases, and 12 bases lay between the germline ends. This CDR3 is built from 14 residues. The germline gives CDR1 LGHDT, CDR2 YNNKEL (reference sequence). DNA for the CDR3: TGTGCCAGCAGCCAAGTCCCCGGGATCGATGAGCAGTTCTTC. This translates into CASSQVPGIDEQFF.

Turning to this clonotype: A much more abundant neighbour one base away suggests this may be a read error. The rearrangement uses TRBV5-1 and TRBJ2-4; 9 bases match TRBD1. Germline lookup yields CDR1 SGHRS and CDR2 YFSETQ. J lost 9 bases, V lost 4 bases, and 11 bases had no gene match. This CDR3 contains 15 residues. The CDR3 spells CASSGEQGARSIQYF. CDR3 DNA sequence: TGCGCCAGCAGCGGAGAACAGGGGGCGCGAAGCATTCAGTACTTC.

This clonotype came up many times. CDR3 residues: CASSVDSGTFDNEQFF. CDR3 sequence (DNA): TGTGCCAGCAGCGTAGATTCCGGGACGTTCGACAATGAGCAGTTCTTC. The chain employs TRBV9 and TRBJ2-1; D could derive from TRBD1 or TRBD2 (5 bases each). Germline V CDR1 and CDR2: SGDLS, YYNGEE. CDR3 length: 16 amino acids. Trimming shortened V by 0 bases and J by 5 bases, and 15 bases separated the two germline ends.

This clonotype was counted only a few times. The chain recombines TRBV4-2 with TRBJ2-7, with 9 positions matching TRBD2. The germline gives CDR1 LGHNA, CDR2 YNFKEQ. This CDR3 is 16 amino acids long. V dropped 0 bases and J dropped 5; count of bases not matched to a gene: 8. The CDR3 DNA reads as TGTGCCAGCAGCCAAGACTGGGCGGGGGGGCCCAACGAGCAGTACTTC. Protein: CASSQDWAGGPNEQYF.

This clonotype was seen at least ten times. V gene TRBV5-1 combines with J gene TRBJ1-2; the D is unclear. Between the trimmed V and J ends, which lost 4 bases and 3 bases, there was a span of 19 bases. Germline V CDR1 and CDR2: SGHRS, YFSETQ. This CDR3 spans 16 amino acids. The CDR3 region is CASSARRGREDYGYTF. The DNA of the CDR3 is TGCGCCAGCAGCGCACGTCGAGGCCGCGAGGACTATGGCTACACCTTC.

This clonotype was counted many times. The chain is built from TRBV28 and TRBJ1-2; D is possibly TRBD1 (5 bases). The germline V gene encodes CDR1 MDHEN and CDR2 SYDVKM. Trimming took 3 bases from V and 4 from J, leaving 9 bases between them. The CDR3 totals 13 residues. This chain's CDR3 is CASSFRQSYGYTF. The CDR3 DNA follows: TGTGCCAGCAGTTTTCGACAGAGCTATGGCTACACCTTC.

The J gene is TRBJ2-2, the V gene TRBV4-1; no clear D. The V end was cut by 3 bases, the J end by 2 bases, with 10 bases between. The CDR3 consists of 15 residues. Germline assignment: CDR1 MGHRA and CDR2 YSYEKL. The CDR3 reads CASSQFPRNTGELFF. The CDR3 DNA sequence: TGCGCCAGCAGCCAGTTTCCCCGAAACACCGGGGAGCTGTTTTTT.

This sequence joins TRBV28 and TRBJ1-5, with a possible D match to TRBD1 (5 bases). V was shortened by 6 bases and J by 3 bases, with 9 bases between the two germline ends. This CDR3 spans 13 amino acids. Germline CDR1 MDHEN, CDR2 SYDVKM. CDR3 in DNA: TGTGCCAGCAGGGAGGGACCCAATCAGCCCCAGCATTTT. This translates into CASREGPNQPQHF.

In this sample, this clonotype turned up many times. This CDR3 reads CASSSLAETQYF. CDR3 coding DNA: TGTGCCAGCAGTTCACTGGCTGAGACCCAGTACTTC. The genes are TRBV12-3 or TRBV12-4 and TRBJ2-5, with D unresolved. Trimming stripped 4 bases from V and 5 bases from J, with 8 bases between. The CDR3 length is 12 residues.

The chain is built from TRBV28 and TRBJ2-7; weak D call: TRBD2 (6 bases). Germline loops: CDR1 MDHEN, CDR2 SYDVKM. The CDR3 loop spans 13 amino acids. With 8 bases removed from V and 0 bases from J, the gap between germline ends came to 11 bases. The CDR3 region is CASDSGSSYEQYF. The CDR3 DNA reads as TGTGCCAGCGATAGCGGAAGCTCCTACGAGCAGTACTTC.

The chain uses TRBV28 and TRBJ2-1, with 7 bases that match TRBD2. Unmatched junction bases numbered 8, after V lost 5 bases and J lost 4 bases. CDR3 size: 15 residues. CDR1 MDHEN and CDR2 SYDVKM come from the germline V gene. The DNA for the CDR3 is TGTGCCAGCAGTATCCCGGGGGAGGGGTACAATGAGCAGTTCTTC. Protein product: CASSIPGEGYNEQFF.

V usage is TRBV11-2 and J usage is TRBJ1-4; D might be TRBD1 (6 bases). Germline CDR1 and CDR2: SGHAT and FQNNGV. The V gene lost 5 bases and the J gene lost 10 bases, with 38 bases spanning the gap. The CDR3 runs to 21 residues. The CDR3 sequence: CASSPPVGQQTPPTAVRKLFF. Written as DNA, the CDR3 is TGTGCCAGCAGCCCTCCTGTAGGACAGCAAACTCCACCTACGGCGGTCCGAAAACTGTTTTTT. Supplemented by reference TRBV11-2 and TRBJ1-4, the full variable domain reads EAGVAQSPRYKIIEKRQSVAFWCNPISGHATLYWYQQILGQGPKLLIQFQNNGVVDDSQLPKDRFSAERLKGVDSTLKIQPAKLEDSAVYLCASSPPVGQQTPPTAVRKLFFGSGTQLSVL.

The sample holds many counts of this clonotype. The rearrangement links TRBV4-1 to TRBJ1-5, with D possibly being TRBD1 (5 bases). The CDR3 sequence is 15 residues long. Trimming stripped 2 bases from V and 2 bases from J, with 10 bases between. Germline V CDR1 and CDR2: MGHRA, YSYEKL. The CDR3 sequence is CASSQISGRNQPQHF. DNA for the CDR3: TGCGCCAGCAGCCAAATTTCAGGGCGCAATCAGCCCCAGCATTTT.

The chain links TRBV19 to TRBJ2-6; D is uncertain. Germline-derived CDR1 and CDR2 are LNHDA and SQIVND (reference sequence). Trimming pared 7 bases from V and 1 base from J, leaving 5 bases between. The CDR3 spans 13 residues. CDR3 DNA: TGTGCCAGTACCGAGTCTGGGGCCAACGTCCTGACTTTC. Translated, it gives CASTESGANVLTF.

This clonotype was recorded many times. The chain uses TRBV27 and TRBJ1-5, with 11 bases matching TRBD1. The V and J ends lost 3 bases and 6 bases, in that order; junction bases with no gene match: 4. The CDR3 runs 15 residues. Germline V gives CDR1 MNHEY, CDR2 SMNVEV (reference sequence). In DNA form, the CDR3 reads TGTGCCAGCAGTTTGGGGACAGGGGGAGGTCAGCCCCAGCATTTT. Protein product: CASSLGTGGGQPQHF.

This clonotype showed up just a few times. This rearrangement joins TRBV4-1 to TRBJ1-5; D call uncertain. The length of the CDR3 is 14 residues. CDR1 is MGHRA, CDR2 YSYEKL, per germline. Trimming shortened V by 0 bases and J by 4 bases, and 7 bases separated the two germline ends. The CDR3 DNA sequence: TGCGCCAGCAGCCAAGAGGCAGCTAATCAGCCCCAGCATTTT. This sequence encodes CASSQEAANQPQHF.

There are many counts of this clonotype. The rearrangement joins TRBV9 to TRBJ2-2, with D perhaps being TRBD1 or TRBD2 (5 bases each). Trimming left V 3 bases short and J 2 bases short, with 14 bases between. The CDR3 spans 16 residues. The germline CDR1 and CDR2 sequences are SGDLS and YYNGEE. CDR3 amino acids: CASSADGTVNTGELFF. In nucleotides, the CDR3 is TGTGCCAGCAGCGCAGACGGGACGGTAAACACCGGGGAGCTGTTTTTT.

This clonotype was recorded at least ten times. The J gene is TRBJ1-2, the V gene TRBV3-1; possibly TRBD1 for D (6 bases). Germline V gives CDR1 LGHDT, CDR2 YNNKEL (reference sequence). Trimming stripped 6 bases from V and 6 bases from J, with 11 bases between. This CDR3 region has 12 residues. The CDR3 loop is CASRDRGNGYTF. The CDR3 nucleotides read TGTGCCAGCAGAGATAGGGGGAATGGCTACACCTTC.

The sample holds many counts of this clonotype. V gene TRBV28 combines with J gene TRBJ2-5; 7 bases are a match to TRBD2. This CDR3 is 13 amino acids long. V dropped 7 bases and J dropped 3; count of bases not matched to a gene: 5. Germline V gene lookup returns CDR1 MDHEN and CDR2 SYDVKM. The CDR3 here is CASTPGREETQYF. CDR3 in DNA: TGTGCCAGCACCCCTGGGAGGGAAGAGACCCAGTACTTC.

This clonotype was observed many times. The J gene is TRBJ1-5, the V gene TRBV5-5; no reliable D call. V was shortened by 1 base and J by 5 bases, with 13 bases between the two germline ends. This CDR3 region has 15 residues. Germline V lookup: CDR1 SGHKS, CDR2 YYEKEE (reference sequence). The CDR3 loop is CASSLYGSVDQPQHF. The CDR3 DNA follows: TGTGCCAGCAGCTTGTATGGGTCAGTCGATCAGCCCCAGCATTTT.

There are many counts of this clonotype. The chain recombines TRBV3-1 with TRBJ2-2; 7 bases line up with TRBD1. Trimming took 4 bases from V and 4 from J; bases not matched to a gene: 3. Germline values: CDR1 LGHDT, CDR2 YNNKEL (reference sequence). The length of the CDR3 is 14 residues. This chain's CDR3 is CASSRQGVTGELFF. CDR3 sequence (DNA): TGTGCCAGCAGCCGACAGGGAGTCACCGGGGAGCTGTTTTTT.

Many counts were recorded for this clonotype. The chain carries TRBV28 and TRBJ2-5; TRBD1 might be the D (6 bases). This CDR3 contains 14 residues. In germline, CDR1 is MDHEN, CDR2 SYDVKM. With 3 bases removed from V and 3 bases from J, the gap between germline ends came to 11 bases. CDR3 region: CASSLQQGEETQYF. As DNA, the CDR3 is TGTGCCAGCAGTTTGCAACAGGGTGAAGAGACCCAGTACTTC.

This clonotype occurred many times. J is TRBJ1-1 and V is TRBV12-3 or TRBV12-4; D may be TRBD1 (6 bases). V dropped 6 bases and J dropped 0 bases, with 14 bases sitting between them. The CDR3 loop spans 15 amino acids. CDR3: CASSTPGHLNTEAFF. CDR3 DNA sequence: TGTGCCAGCAGCACACCGGGACACCTGAACACTGAAGCTTTCTTT.

The genes are TRBV28 and TRBJ2-7, with D perhaps TRBD1 or TRBD2 (5 bases each). Looked up from germline, CDR1 is MDHEN and CDR2 is SYDVKM. Trimming took off 8 bases at V and 5 bases at J, with 16 bases between the two ends. The CDR3 spans 13 residues. CDR3 nucleotides: TGTGCCAGCGGAGTCCACCGGGGCCACGAGCAGTACTTC. Its protein product is CASGVHRGHEQYF.

This clonotype came up many times. This chain connects TRBV11-1 to TRBJ2-7, with D maybe TRBD1 (5 bases). The V gene lost 0 bases and the J gene lost 0 bases, with 18 bases spanning the gap. The CDR3 is 18 amino acids. Germline CDR1 is SGHAT and CDR2 is FQDESV (reference sequence). The CDR3 sequence: CASSLAPGMGKSSYEQYF. The CDR3 bases are TGTGCCAGCAGCTTAGCTCCAGGGATGGGTAAGAGCTCCTACGAGCAGTACTTC.

This clonotype was observed a few times. This rearrangement joins TRBV6-1 to TRBJ2-7; 8 bases agree with TRBD1. The germline V gene encodes CDR1 MNHNS and CDR2 SASEGT. V gave up 8 bases and J gave up 7 bases; unmatched junction bases: 7. The CDR3 runs 12 residues. CDR3 nucleotides: TGTGCCAGCGGCCAGGGGGCGCCTGAGCAGTACTTC. This translates into CASGQGAPEQYF.

This chain connects TRBV19 to TRBJ2-2; 7 bases are a match to TRBD2. The V gene end was trimmed by 10 bases and the J gene end by 2 bases; junction bases not matched to a gene: 16. CDR1 is LNHDA and CDR2 is SQIVND in the germline V gene (reference sequence). The CDR3 loop spans 17 amino acids. The CDR3 here is CATGRGGRATNTGELFF. The CDR3 DNA follows: TGTGCCACCGGACGCGGGGGTCGGGCTACTAACACCGGGGAGCTGTTTTTT. Looking up the rest from reference TRBV19 and TRBJ2-2 gives the full variable domain: DGGITQSPKYLFRKEGQNVTLSCEQNLNHDAMYWYRQDPGQGLRLIYYSQIVNDFQKGDIAEGYSVSREKKESFPLTVTSAQKNPTAFYLCATGRGGRATNTGELFFGEGSRLTVL.

This clonotype showed up just a few times. The V call is TRBV28, the J call TRBJ1-5, with D possibly matching TRBD1 (6 bases). The CDR3 spans 16 residues. Germline V gives CDR1 MDHEN, CDR2 SYDVKM. Trimming took off 8 bases at V and 0 bases at J, with 17 bases between the two ends. CDR3: CASELARGFSNQPQHF. In nucleotides, the CDR3 is TGTGCCAGCGAATTAGCAAGGGGGTTTAGCAATCAGCCCCAGCATTTT.

This clonotype was found a few times. This chain uses TRBV6-1 with TRBJ1-1; 10 bases map to TRBD1. This CDR3 comprises 16 residues. In germline, CDR1 is MNHNS, CDR2 SASEGT. J gave up 1 base and V 6 bases, and 8 bases lay outside the gene matches. CDR3 in DNA: TGTGCCAGCAGACCCGGGACAGGGGCCCCGAACACTGAAGCTTTCTTT. Encoded protein: CASRPGTGAPNTEAFF.

This clonotype was found a few times. The chain employs TRBV18 and TRBJ1-2; 7 bases fit TRBD1. The CDR3 is made up of 13 amino acids. V was clipped by 5 bases and J by 5 bases; unmatched bases: 5. The germline V gene has CDR1 KGHSH and CDR2 LQKENI. The CDR3 DNA follows: TGTGCCAGCTCAAGGGACAGAGAGTATGGCTACACCTTC. Residues: CASSRDREYGYTF.

The V gene is TRBV20-1, the J gene TRBJ2-1; D assignment may be TRBD1 or TRBD2 (5 bases each). CDR3 length: 17 residues. Per germline, CDR1 DFQATT and CDR2 SNEGSKA (reference sequence). The V and J ends lost 0 bases and 4 bases respectively, with 19 bases between them. CDR3 in DNA: TGCAGTGCTAGAGATAAAAGGACGGGACCCTTTTACAATGAGCAGTTCTTC. Its protein is CSARDKRTGPFYNEQFF.